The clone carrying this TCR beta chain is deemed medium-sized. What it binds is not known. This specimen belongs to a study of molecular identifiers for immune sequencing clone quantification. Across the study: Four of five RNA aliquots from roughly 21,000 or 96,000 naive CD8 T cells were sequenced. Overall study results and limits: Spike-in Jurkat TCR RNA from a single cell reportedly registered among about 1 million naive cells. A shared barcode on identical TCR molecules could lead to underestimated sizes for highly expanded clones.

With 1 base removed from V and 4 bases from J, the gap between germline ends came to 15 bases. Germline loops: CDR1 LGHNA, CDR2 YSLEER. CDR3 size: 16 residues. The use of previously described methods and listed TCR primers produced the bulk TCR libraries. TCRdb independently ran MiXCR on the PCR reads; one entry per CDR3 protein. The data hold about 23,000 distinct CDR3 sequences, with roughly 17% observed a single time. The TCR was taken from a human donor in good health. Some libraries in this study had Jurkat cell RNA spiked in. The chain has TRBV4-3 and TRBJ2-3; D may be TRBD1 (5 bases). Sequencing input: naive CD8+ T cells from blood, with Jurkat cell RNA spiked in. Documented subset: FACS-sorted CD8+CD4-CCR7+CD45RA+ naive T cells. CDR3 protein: CASSQAPGSTADTQYF. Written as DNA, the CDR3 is TGCGCCAGCAGCCAAGCGCCAGGGTCCACAGCAGATACGCAGTATTTT.